Following are 18 T cell receptor beta chains from one sample sequenced in a study of blood T cell repertoires in COVID-19. Sequencing used immunoSEQ multiplex PCR; TCRdb keeps in-frame clones, though not all of them. The sample comprises about 160,000 clones, roughly 90% of which are singletons, and over 15% rests with the top ten. The sample taken for sequencing was peripheral blood. The receptors stem from a man in his 60s with active or convalescent COVID-19.

This clone was recorded only once. The chain uses TRBV18 and TRBJ1-3; a weak D match, TRBD1 (6 bases). CDR3 length equals 15 residues. V was shortened by 2 bases and J by 0 bases, with 8 bases between the two germline ends. Germline CDR1 and CDR2: KGHSH and LQKENI. The CDR3 coding sequence is TGTGCCAGCTCACCAAAGGACAGCTCTGGAAACACCATATATTTT. It is translated as CASSPKDSSGNTIYF.

This clone was seen only a few times. J is TRBJ2-5 and V is TRBV30; TRBD1 matches 7 bases. The V gene end was trimmed by 2 bases and the J gene end by 3 bases; junction bases not matched to a gene: 3. Germline assignment: CDR1 GTSNPN and CDR2 SVGIG (reference sequence). There are 13 residues in the CDR3. CDR3 in DNA: TGTGCCTGGAGTAGAGGGACAGAAGAGACCCAGTACTTC. This encodes CAWSRGTEETQYF.

The chain is built from TRBV10-3 and TRBJ1-2; D is uncertain. This CDR3 is built from 15 residues. V shed 2 bases and J shed 1 base, with 11 bases lying between them. CDR1 is ENHRY and CDR2 is SYGVKD in the germline V gene. Here the CDR3 DNA reads TGTGCCATCAGTGAGCCGGTAGTGAATAACTATGGCTACACCTTC. This translates into CAISEPVVNNYGYTF.

This chain joins TRBV10-3 and TRBJ1-2; 8 nucleotides match TRBD1. CDR1 is ENHRY and CDR2 is SYGVKD in the germline V gene. CDR3 length equals 12 residues. Losses at the gene ends were 6 bases for V and 3 bases for J; bases not matched to a gene: 0. CDR3 loop: CAIRTGDYGYTF. DNA of the CDR3: TGTGCCATCAGGACAGGGGACTATGGCTACACCTTC.

The gene calls are TRBV27 and TRBJ1-2; D is ambiguous. The CDR3 extends over 16 amino acids. V gave up 0 bases and J gave up 7 bases, with 18 bases separating them. From germline, CDR1 is MNHEY and CDR2 SMNVEV (reference sequence). The CDR3 region is CASSLSITGPTGGYTF. The DNA of the CDR3 is TGTGCCAGCAGTTTATCGATAACGGGTCCTACGGGTGGCTACACCTTC.

This clone was seen only a few times. V and J are TRBV5-1 and TRBJ1-2, with D possibly TRBD1 on 5 matching bases. The germline V and J ends were trimmed by 4 bases and 3 bases, with 13 bases remaining between them. This CDR3 contains 14 residues. The germline gives CDR1 SGHRS, CDR2 YFSETQ. DNA of the CDR3: TGCGCCAGCAGCCCGACCGCGGGGGACTATGGCTACACCTTC. Its protein is CASSPTAGDYGYTF.

This rearrangement joins TRBV25-1 to TRBJ2-5; 9 bases map to TRBD2. The CDR3 covers 15 residues. V shed 3 bases and J 5 bases; nucleotides not matched to a gene: 7. The germline gives CDR1 MGHDK, CDR2 SYGVNS. CDR3: CASSEAGGPQETQYF. The DNA of the CDR3 is TGTGCCAGCAGTGAGGCGGGGGGGCCCCAGGAGACCCAGTACTTC. Complete variable domain (other parts from reference TRBV25-1 and TRBJ2-5): EADIYQTPRYLVIGTGKKITLECSQTMGHDKMYWYQQDPGMELHLIHYSYGVNSTEKGDLSSESTVSRIRTEHFPLTLESARPSHTSQYLCASSEAGGPQETQYFGPGTRLLVL.

The chain recombines TRBV19 with TRBJ1-2; possibly TRBD1 for D (5 bases). This CDR3 contains 12 residues. The ends were cut back, 7 bases at V and 4 bases at J, with 10 bases in the middle. Germline V gene data show CDR1 as LNHDA and CDR2 as SQIVND (reference sequence). CDR3 DNA: TGTGCCAGTATGGAGCAGGGCTATGGCTACACCTTC. Its translation: CASMEQGYGYTF. The full variable domain, its missing parts supplied by reference TRBV19 and TRBJ1-2, is DGGITQSPKYLFRKEGQNVTLSCEQNLNHDAMYWYRQDPGQGLRLIYYSQIVNDFQKGDIAEGYSVSREKKESFPLTVTSAQKNPTAFYLCASMEQGYGYTFGSGTRLTVV.

The chain combines TRBV28 with TRBJ1-1; 8 bases are a match to TRBD1. The germline gives CDR1 MDHEN, CDR2 SYDVKM. Trimming cost V 6 bases and J 7 bases; bases outside gene matches: 13. The CDR3 is 15 amino acids. CDR3 sequence reads: CASRPSTGGIGEAFF. CDR3 DNA sequence: TGTGCCAGCAGACCAAGCACAGGGGGGATAGGTGAAGCTTTCTTT.

The chain combines TRBV20-1 with TRBJ2-7; possibly TRBD2 for D (5 bases). This CDR3 has 13 amino acids. Germline V gives CDR1 DFQATT, CDR2 SNEGSKA (reference sequence). V gave up 3 bases and J gave up 0 bases, with 9 bases separating them. The DNA of the CDR3 is TGCAGTGCTAGTCTGCGGGCCTCCTACGAGCAGTACTTC. As protein: CSASLRASYEQYF.

This sequence joins TRBV9 and TRBJ2-1; a possible D gene is TRBD1 (5 bases). Per germline, CDR1 SGDLS and CDR2 YYNGEE. V was clipped by 4 bases and J by 5 bases, with 13 bases between them. The CDR3 has 14 residues. CDR3 coding DNA: TGTGCCAGCAGCCCGCAGGGCGCAAACAATGAGCAGTTCTTC. Translated, it gives CASSPQGANNEQFF.

This clone was detected once. This chain connects TRBV5-6 to TRBJ1-5; D remains ambiguous. CDR1 and CDR2 from the germline V gene are SGHDT and YYEEEE. The CDR3 spans 13 residues. The V end was cut by 0 bases, the J end by 7 bases, with 8 bases between. The CDR3 sequence is CASSLGRGQPQHF. The CDR3 nucleotides read TGTGCCAGCAGCTTGGGAAGAGGACAGCCCCAGCATTTT.

The chain's CDR3 is CASSLASFDRSGYTF. Here the CDR3 DNA reads TGTGCCAGCAGCTTAGCAAGTTTCGACAGGTCTGGCTACACCTTC. The genes are TRBV7-9 and TRBJ1-2, with D possibly matching TRBD1 (6 bases). Germline values: CDR1 SEHNR, CDR2 FQNEAQ (reference sequence). This CDR3 has 15 amino acids. V gave up 0 bases and J gave up 7 bases, with 15 bases separating them.

This clone was observed a handful of times. This chain links TRBV29-1 with TRBJ1-2, with 11 bases fitting TRBD1. The CDR3 spans 18 residues. V shed 1 base and J 4 bases; nucleotides not matched to a gene: 14. Germline loops: CDR1 SQVTM, CDR2 ANQGSEA. The CDR3 loop is CSVEVPPGQGGILYGYTF. The CDR3 nucleotides read TGCAGCGTTGAAGTCCCTCCGGGACAGGGGGGAATTCTCTATGGCTACACCTTC.

A remark on this clone: This specimen includes other DNA sequences encoding the same CDR3. V and J are TRBV12-3 or TRBV12-4 and TRBJ2-7; 7 nucleotides align to TRBD1. J was trimmed by 2 bases and V by 6 bases; bases with no gene match: 4. The CDR3 is made up of 13 amino acids. This CDR3 reads CASSRGQAYEQYF. The CDR3 nucleotides read TGTGCCAGCAGCAGAGGACAGGCCTACGAGCAGTACTTC.

The rearrangement joins TRBV15 to TRBJ1-3; tentative D call: TRBD1 (6 bases). Per germline, CDR1 LNHNV and CDR2 YYDKDF (reference sequence). This CDR3 is built from 15 residues. V was cut by 7 bases and J by 5 bases, with 18 bases left in between. In DNA form, the CDR3 reads TGTGCCACCATGACCACAGGGATGTCTAGAAACACCATATATTTT. Encoded protein: CATMTTGMSRNTIYF. Looking up the rest from reference TRBV15 and TRBJ1-3 gives the full variable domain: DAMVIQNPRYQVTQFGKPVTLSCSQTLNHNVMYWYQQKSSQAPKLLFHYYDKDFNNEADTPDNFQSRRPNTSFCFLDIRSPGLGDTAMYLCATMTTGMSRNTIYFGEGSWLTVV.

This sequence joins TRBV3-1 (or the pseudogene TRBV3-2) and TRBJ2-7; perhaps TRBD2 as D (6 bases). Germline CDR1 is LGHDT and CDR2 is YNNKEL (reference sequence). This CDR3 spans 16 amino acids. Trimming took off 0 bases at V and 9 bases at J, with 21 bases between the two ends. The DNA of the CDR3 is TGTGCCAGCAGCCAAGACCTCACTAGCTACCGGGAGAGGCAGTACTTC. This sequence encodes CASSQDLTSYRERQYF.

The chain uses TRBV5-6 and TRBJ2-1, with 10 bases matching TRBD2. The CDR3 spans 16 residues. The V and J ends lost 0 bases and 7 bases, in that order; junction bases with no gene match: 7. From germline, CDR1 is SGHDT and CDR2 YYEEEE. CDR3 loop: CASSLGGSGGRNEQFF. For the CDR3, the DNA is TGTGCCAGCAGCTTGGGCGGTAGCGGGGGGAGGAATGAGCAGTTCTTC.